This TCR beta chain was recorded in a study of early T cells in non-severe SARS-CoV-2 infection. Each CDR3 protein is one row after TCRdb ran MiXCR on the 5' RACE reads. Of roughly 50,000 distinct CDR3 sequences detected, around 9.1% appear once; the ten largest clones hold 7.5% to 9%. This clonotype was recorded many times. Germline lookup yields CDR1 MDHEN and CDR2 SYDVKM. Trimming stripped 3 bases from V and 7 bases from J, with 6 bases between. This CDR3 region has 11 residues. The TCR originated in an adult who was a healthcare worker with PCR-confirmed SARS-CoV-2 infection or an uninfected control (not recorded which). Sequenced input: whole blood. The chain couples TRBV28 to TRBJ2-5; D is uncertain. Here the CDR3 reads CASSLAVTQYF. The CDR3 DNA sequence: TGTGCCAGCAGTTTGGCCGTGACCCAGTACTTC.